This is a list of T cell receptor beta chains from one sample in a study of technical replicates of blood from four donors. The method was immunoSEQ multiplex PCR; TCRdb's version includes in-frame clones alone and lacks a portion of them. The data show about 70,000 clones, 91% seen once. The sample consisted of PBMCs. The receptors originated from a human donor in good health. Some clones in this sample may be carry-over from other donors' samples. Each CDR3 is given with its conserved first and last residue. D genes are given only for firm matches. For some rows the clone size is stated as once, few or many, or as a class when expanded; others skip it.

TRBV6-6	NA	TRBJ1-5	NA	CASTRDSWGNQPQHF	TGTGCCAGCACCAGGGACTCCTGGGGCAATCAGCCCCAGCATTTT
TRBV4-3	NA	TRBJ2-1	NA	CASSQELGGATGGHEQFF	TGCGCCAGCAGCCAGGAACTAGGGGGGGCTACGGGGGGTCATGAGCAGTTCTTC
TRBV2	NA	TRBJ1-6	NA	CASTQVGRGGAPNSPLHF	TGTGCCAGCACCCAAGTGGGAAGGGGGGGGGCGCCAAATTCACCCCTCCACTTT
TRBV5-6	TRBD2	TRBJ2-7	NA	CASSWAGTSGYEQYF	TGTGCCAGCAGCTGGGCCGGGACTAGCGGATACGAGCAGTACTTC
TRBV5-5	NA	TRBJ2-5	once	CASSLGAGMETQYF	TGTGCCAGCAGCTTGGGGGCAGGGATGGAGACCCAGTACTTC
TRBV7-2	NA	TRBJ2-7	once	CASSLVPSAAYEQYF	TGTGCCAGCAGCTTAGTTCCTAGCGCAGCCTACGAGCAGTACTTC
TRBV7-9	NA	TRBJ2-1	NA	CASSFVLREQFF	TGTGCCAGCAGCTTCGTACTGAGGGAGCAGTTCTTC
TRBV6-5	TRBD2	TRBJ2-7	NA	CASSYQRGSYEQYF	TGTGCCAGCAGTTACCAGCGGGGGTCCTACGAGCAGTACTTC
TRBV14	NA	TRBJ1-2	NA	CASSQDAAYGYTF	TGTGCCAGCAGCCAAGATGCGGCCTATGGCTACACCTTC
TRBV6-1	TRBD2	TRBJ2-7	NA	CASSEERGLSSYEQYF	TGTGCCAGCAGTGAAGAGCGGGGACTTTCCTCCTACGAGCAGTACTTC
TRBV30	TRBD1	TRBJ2-4	NA	CAWSAKPGQGRENIQYF	TGTGCCTGGAGTGCCAAACCGGGACAGGGTCGGGAAAACATTCAGTACTTC
TRBV7-8	TRBD1	TRBJ1-6	NA	CASSHGGGQGMGGSPLHF	TGTGCCAGCAGCCACGGGGGGGGACAGGGAATGGGAGGATCACCCCTCCACTTT
TRBV4-3	NA	TRBJ1-2	NA	CASSQELQRLYGYTF	TGCGCCAGCAGCCAAGAGTTGCAGCGACTCTATGGCTACACCTTC
TRBV10-2	TRBD2	TRBJ2-1	NA	CASSLAGGPRYEQFF	TGCGCCAGCAGCCTAGCGGGAGGGCCCCGTTATGAGCAGTTCTTC
TRBV2	TRBD2	TRBJ2-1	NA	CASSGSGREQFF	TGTGCCAGCAGTGGGAGCGGGAGGGAGCAGTTCTTC
TRBV7-2	TRBD2	TRBJ2-3	NA	CASSPSGGRPDTQYF	TGTGCCAGCAGCCCCAGCGGGGGTAGGCCAGATACGCAGTATTTT